Described below is a single TCR beta chain sequence and its context. Only a few counts were recorded for this clonotype. Which antigen it targets is not known. Base quality data are lacking; no much larger clone is found one base away. The data originate from a study of circulating CD8 cells and anti-PD-1 response in melanoma (dated by TCRdb to about 2020). Describing the broader study: Patients received nivolumab intravenously at 3 mg/kg every 2 weeks. The melanoma cohort had about 13 patients, seven of whom got anti-PD-1 as first-line therapy, while the other six had previously had targeted therapy or immunotherapy. In on-treatment samples, a biotinylated anti-human IgG4 antibody was used to detect PD-1. The TCR repertoire analysis was performed on some 11 melanoma patients, comprising 7 non-responders and 4 responders. Patients with complete or partial responses were classified as responders, and patients with stable or progressive disease (RECIST v1.1) were classified as non-responders. General study outcomes and caveats: Repertoires were largely private between subsets, with under 7.5% of TRB clonotypes shared at M1; sharing was highest between DPOS and TIGIT. Experiments were generally performed without replicates because of limited material. Only baseline and M1 samples from a small cohort with few responders were used in the published TCR repertoire comparisons. The DNEG repertoire had the highest diversity, the PD-1 and DPOS repertoires had similar and higher clonality, and the TIGIT repertoires had the lowest diversity. Tumor material was not accessible, so tumor reactivity was assessed by peptide assays on expanded sorted subsets instead. The authors pointed out that the cohort included both treatment-naive and previously treated patients, and that this mix could influence the results.

Taken from cysteine to phenylalanine, the CDR3 has 15 residues. The sequence is cut down to CDR3 DNA, 45 bases in frame from base 1. V is cut by 0 bases and J by 2 bases, and the space between the germline ends is 10 bases. The CDR1 and CDR2 encoded by the germline V gene are LGHNA and YSLEER. Sequencing took place on a NextSeq 500. TCR libraries were prepared from approximately 14 ng of total RNA with the QIAseq Immune Repertoire RNA Library Kit, Human TCR Panel. Sequencing of the TCR libraries was done on an Illumina NextSeq with a Mid Output V2 kit and asymmetric 261x41 paired-end reads. Each TCR library was diluted to about 4.1 nM, after which the TCR libraries were pooled, denatured and loaded at about 0.98 pM. The source study handled its data this way. TCR FASTQ files were processed in the QIAGEN GeneGlobe Data Analysis Center, and downstream analysis was performed in R 3.5.2. Clonality was computed as one minus Shannon entropy normalized by the log of the number of unique productive sequences. TRA or TRB clonotypes differing in abundance between baseline and M1 were identified within each subset by Fisher exact tests at 5% FDR. Clonotypes with differential abundance were put into four groups: emerging, expanding, contracting or non-expanding/contracting. Morisita's overlap index was used to measure how much repertoires overlapped between patients. TCRdb redid the processing of the public reads, applying fastp at Q25 and MiXCR, and retained in-frame beta chains. Rows matching on CDR3 protein sequence are summarized as one entry with the most common DNA and genes. The V and J calls reflect TCRdb's pipeline rather than the authors' work. This sample holds under 1,200 distinct CDR3 sequences; roughly 10% were observed only once. The ten largest account for 53% of the sample.

Using a BD FACSAria II cell sorter, four subsets defined by PD-1 and/or TIGIT were sorted out of live CD3+CD8+TCRalphabeta+ cells. Circulating CD8 T cells were sorted into four subsets by PD-1 and TIGIT expression to characterize their relevance to anti-PD-1 therapy response. From each sorted CD8 T-cell subset, both TCR alpha and TCR beta chains were sequenced. Peripheral blood was drawn before the first anti-PD-1 injection and after two and four injections. Ficoll gradient centrifugation was used to isolate PBMCs immediately. Until use, PBMCs were stored frozen in liquid nitrogen in RPMI containing approximately 19% FCS and approximately 9.4% DMSO. Thawed PBMCs were stained with a viability dye and antibodies against CD3, CD8alpha, TCRalphabeta, PD-1 and TIGIT. Total RNA was extracted with the RNeasy Kit, and every sample reached a RIN above 7.

The specimen was CD8+ T cells from PBMCs, collected at baseline or after one month of anti-PD-1 therapy (not recorded which). The TCR sequence derives from a human donor with melanoma. The chain uses TRBV4-3 and TRBJ1-2, with TRBD1 perhaps the D gene, on 5 matching bases. Here the CDR3 is given as CASSQDRALNYGYTF. The base sequence is TGCGCCAGCAGCCAAGACAGGGCGCTCAACTATGGCTACACCTTC.